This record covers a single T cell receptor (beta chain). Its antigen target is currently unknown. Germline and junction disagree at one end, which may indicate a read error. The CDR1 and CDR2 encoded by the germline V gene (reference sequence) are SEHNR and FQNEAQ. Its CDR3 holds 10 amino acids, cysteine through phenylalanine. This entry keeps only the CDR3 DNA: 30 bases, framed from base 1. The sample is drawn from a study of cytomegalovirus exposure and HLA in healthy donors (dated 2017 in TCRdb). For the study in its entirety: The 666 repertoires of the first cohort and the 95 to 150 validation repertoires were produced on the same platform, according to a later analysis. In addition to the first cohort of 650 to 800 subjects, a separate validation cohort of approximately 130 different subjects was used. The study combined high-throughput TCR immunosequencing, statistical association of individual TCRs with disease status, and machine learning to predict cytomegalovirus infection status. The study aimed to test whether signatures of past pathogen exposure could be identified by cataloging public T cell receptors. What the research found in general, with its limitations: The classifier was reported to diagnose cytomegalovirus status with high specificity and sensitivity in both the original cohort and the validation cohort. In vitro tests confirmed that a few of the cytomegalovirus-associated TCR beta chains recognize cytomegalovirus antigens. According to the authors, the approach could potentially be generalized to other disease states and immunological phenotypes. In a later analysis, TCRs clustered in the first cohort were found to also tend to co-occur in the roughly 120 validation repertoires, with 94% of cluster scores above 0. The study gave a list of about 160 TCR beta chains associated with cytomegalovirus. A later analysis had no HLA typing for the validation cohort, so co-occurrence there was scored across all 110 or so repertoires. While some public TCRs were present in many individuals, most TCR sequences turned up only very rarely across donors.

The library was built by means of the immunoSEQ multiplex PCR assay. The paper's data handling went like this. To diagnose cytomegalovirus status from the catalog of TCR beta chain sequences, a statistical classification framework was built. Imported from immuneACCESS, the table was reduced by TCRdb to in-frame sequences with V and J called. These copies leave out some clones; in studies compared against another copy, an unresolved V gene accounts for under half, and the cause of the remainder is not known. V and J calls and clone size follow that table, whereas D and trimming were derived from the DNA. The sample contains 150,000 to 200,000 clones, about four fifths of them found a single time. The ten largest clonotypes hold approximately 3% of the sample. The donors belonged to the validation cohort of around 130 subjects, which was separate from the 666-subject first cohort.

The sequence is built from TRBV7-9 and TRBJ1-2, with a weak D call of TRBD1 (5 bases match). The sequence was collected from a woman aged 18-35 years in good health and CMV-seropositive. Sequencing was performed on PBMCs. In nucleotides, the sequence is TGTGCCAGCAGCCCCCGGGGGAGCCACTTC. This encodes CASSPRGSHF.